This T cell receptor (beta chain) was documented in a study of regulatory T cells. Study-level findings and limits: Patient repertoires had restricted TRB V-J pairs and skewed V and J usage, most in Tregs. Hydrophobic residues at CDR3 positions 6 and 7 were enriched in conventional CD4+ T cells of CD3G-deficient patients.

Amplification used 52 TRBV primers and 13 TRBJ primers. Sequenced by immunoSEQ multiplex PCR; TCRdb stores in-frame clones only, minus some. The profile shows over 25,000 clones, roughly 92% of them singletons. From germline, CDR1 is GTSNPN and CDR2 SVGIG (reference sequence). The CDR3 loop spans 20 amino acids. V dropped 0 bases and J dropped 1; count of bases not matched to a gene: 12. Comment on this clone: Its specificity is not known.

The clonotype originates from a child aged 2-15 years with CD3G deficiency. Input material: conventional CD4+ T cells sorted from blood. This chain connects TRBV30 to TRBJ2-4, with 13 nucleotides matching TRBD2. The CDR3 reads CAWSVSRTSGSATAKNIQYF. The DNA of the CDR3 is TGTGCCTGGAGTGTATCCCGGACTAGCGGGAGTGCGACGGCCAAAAACATTCAGTACTTC.